This is a list of T cell receptor beta chains from one sample in a study of blood T cell repertoires in COVID-19. The repertoire was sequenced with immunoSEQ multiplex PCR; TCRdb's copy has only in-frame clones and lacks some. The data contain 130,000 or so clones, approximately 90% of them seen just once; the ten biggest clones take up less than 20%. Source material: peripheral blood. Source of these receptors: a man aged 45-65 years with active or convalescent COVID-19. Both conserved end residues are part of each CDR3. The order of the fields is clone size, D gene, V gene, J gene, CDR3 length, CDR3 DNA, CDR3 protein. A D gene is named only where the DNA matches it firmly. Clone size appears in some rows only: once, few, many, or a class for an expanded clone.

abundance: .
d_gene: TRBD2
v_gene: TRBV6-5
j_gene: TRBJ2-5
len: 15
CDR3nt: TGTGCCAGCAGGTCGACTAGCGGGAGGGTTGAGACCCAGTACTTC
CDR3aa: CASRSTSGRVETQYF

abundance: once
d_gene: TRBD1
v_gene: TRBV6-5
j_gene: TRBJ1-3
len: 15
CDR3nt: TGTGCCAGCAGTCCACTAAGGGACAGGGGAAACACCATATATTTT
CDR3aa: CASSPLRDRGNTIYF

abundance: .
d_gene: TRBD2
v_gene: TRBV19
j_gene: TRBJ2-3
len: 13
CDR3nt: TGTGCCAGTAAACTAGCGGGAGGAGATACGCAGTATTTT
CDR3aa: CASKLAGGDTQYF

abundance: .
d_gene: .
v_gene: TRBV11-3
j_gene: TRBJ2-2
len: 15
CDR3nt: TGTGCCAGCAGCGCCTCACGGACTAACACCGGGGAGCTGTTTTTT
CDR3aa: CASSASRTNTGELFF

abundance: .
d_gene: .
v_gene: TRBV6-4
j_gene: TRBJ1-4
len: 13
CDR3nt: TGTGCCAGCAGTGACTCGAGCCCCGAAAAACTGTTTTTT
CDR3aa: CASSDSSPEKLFF

abundance: .
d_gene: .
v_gene: TRBV18
j_gene: TRBJ1-2
len: 13
CDR3nt: TGTGCCAGCTCACCCACAGGCAACTATGGCTACACCTTC
CDR3aa: CASSPTGNYGYTF

abundance: .
d_gene: .
v_gene: TRBV12-3/TRBV12-4
j_gene: TRBJ1-3
len: 12
CDR3nt: TGTGCCAGCAGTGGGAGAGGAAACACCATATATTTT
CDR3aa: CASSGRGNTIYF

abundance: once
d_gene: TRBD1
v_gene: TRBV5-1
j_gene: TRBJ2-3
len: 21
CDR3nt: TGCGCCAGCAGCAAACAAACCTTGGTGAAGGGGGCCCTTTTCGATACAGATACGCAGTATTTT
CDR3aa: CASSKQTLVKGALFDTDTQYF

abundance: .
d_gene: TRBD1
v_gene: TRBV19
j_gene: TRBJ1-1
len: 14
CDR3nt: TGTGCCAGTAGTATTAGCAGGGGGAGCACTGAAGCTTTCTTT
CDR3aa: CASSISRGSTEAFF

abundance: .
d_gene: TRBD1
v_gene: TRBV19
j_gene: TRBJ2-1
len: 15
CDR3nt: TGTGCCAGTAGTATAGCACAGGGGGTTTGGAGTGAGCAGTTCTTC
CDR3aa: CASSIAQGVWSEQFF

abundance: .
d_gene: .
v_gene: TRBV7-5
j_gene: TRBJ1-2
len: 13
CDR3nt: TGTGCCAGAAGCTTCCGAAGCGGCCATGGCTACACCTTC
CDR3aa: CARSFRSGHGYTF

abundance: .
d_gene: .
v_gene: TRBV19
j_gene: TRBJ2-4
len: 15
CDR3nt: TGTGCCAGTAGTAGAGAGGTAGTGGCCAAAAACATTCAGTACTTC
CDR3aa: CASSREVVAKNIQYF

abundance: .
d_gene: .
v_gene: TRBV7-8
j_gene: TRBJ1-1
len: 17
CDR3nt: TGTGCCAGCAGCTATTTGAGGGGGTGGGGGTCGGGCACTGAAGCTTTCTTT
CDR3aa: CASSYLRGWGSGTEAFF

abundance: .
d_gene: .
v_gene: TRBV29-1
j_gene: TRBJ2-6
len: 16
CDR3nt: TGCAGCGTAAGGACAGCCTGGCTCTCTGGGGCCAACGTCCTGACTTTC
CDR3aa: CSVRTAWLSGANVLTF

abundance: .
d_gene: .
v_gene: TRBV14
j_gene: TRBJ1-3
len: 14
CDR3nt: TGTGCCAGCAGCCAAGGGATAATAGGCACAGATCTATATTTT
CDR3aa: CASSQGIIGTDLYF

abundance: .
d_gene: .
v_gene: TRBV2
j_gene: TRBJ1-2
len: 14
CDR3nt: TGTGCCAGCAGTTACATGGGGAGCAACTATGGCTACACCTTC
CDR3aa: CASSYMGSNYGYTF